This T cell receptor (beta chain) is drawn from a study of T cells in Graves' hyperthyroidism and ophthalmopathy. General observations from the study: Within blood appeared most thyroid clonotypes that had expanded above 0.001.

Germline V gene sequence: CDR1 MNHNS, CDR2 SASEGT. This CDR3 is 13 amino acids long. V shed 0 bases, J shed 16 bases, and the junction held 7 bases outside the gene matches. TCR beta CDR3 regions were amplified from RNA. During a first-round RT-PCR of the TCR CDR3, the HTBI primer set was used. TCRdb recomputed calls from the multiplex PCR reads with MiXCR, one row per CDR3 protein. This table holds 300,000 to 450,000 distinct CDR3 sequences, 15% to 20% found once. This clonotype was observed many times. Its antigen is not identified. The source material was blood. V usage is TRBV6-1 and J usage is TRBJ2-2; 8 bases fit TRBD1. The clonotype comes from a woman between 40 and 50 years old with Graves' ophthalmopathy. The CDR3 DNA follows: TGTGCCAGCAGTGAAGCGCGGACAGGGCAGCGGTTTTTT. This sequence encodes CASSEARTGQRFF.